The 3 T cell receptor beta chains in this list originate from one sample, sequenced in a study of T cell responses to AZD1222 COVID-19 vaccine. Measured with immunoSEQ multiplex PCR; TCRdb has only the in-frame clones, and not every one. Of some 95,000 clones listed, approximately 90% are singletons. The source material was peripheral blood, sampled 28 days after the second AZD1222 dose. Receptor source: an adult who received the AZD1222 COVID-19 vaccine.

This chain's CDR3 is CASSPRTEAFF. The CDR3 DNA sequence: TGTGCCAGCAGCCCAAGGACAGAAGCTTTCTTT. This chain uses TRBV16 with TRBJ1-1; perhaps TRBD1 as D (5 bases). This CDR3 has 11 residues. V lost 4 bases and J lost 8, with 8 bases in between. Per the germline V gene, CDR1 is KGHSY and CDR2 is FQNENV.

The chain couples TRBV30 to TRBJ1-3; unclear D gene. CDR1 and CDR2 from the germline V gene are GTSNPN and SVGIG (reference sequence). CDR3 length: 15 amino acids. V dropped 1 base and J dropped 0 bases, with 10 bases sitting between them. The CDR3 DNA follows: TGTGCCTGGAGTGGTGCAGGAGACTCTGGAAACACCATATATTTT. Translation: CAWSGAGDSGNTIYF.

This chain uses TRBV3-1 (or the pseudogene TRBV3-2) with TRBJ2-1, with 8 nucleotides matching TRBD2. CDR3 size: 15 residues. Germline assignment: CDR1 LGHDT and CDR2 YNNKEL (reference sequence). V lost 3 bases and J lost 6; bases outside the gene matches: 7. CDR3 sequence reads: CASSQSLAGANEQFF. The CDR3 DNA sequence: TGTGCCAGCAGCCAGAGCCTAGCGGGTGCCAATGAGCAGTTCTTC.